This entry concerns a single T cell receptor beta chain. This sample is drawn from a study of control samples from healthy donors and cancer patients. The repertoire was sequenced with immunoSEQ multiplex PCR; TCRdb's copy has only in-frame clones and lacks some. The table lists 150,000 to 200,000 clones, around 90% of them singletons, with 1.1% to 1.5% in the top ten. This TCR was recovered from a man aged 25 to 40 in good health. The specimen was blood.

This CDR3 is CAGKRAPSGRYNEQFF. In nucleotides, the CDR3 is TGTGCCGGAAAACGGGCTCCTAGCGGGAGATACAATGAGCAGTTCTTC. This rearrangement joins TRBV27 to TRBJ2-1, with 10 bases that match TRBD2. From germline, CDR1 is MNHEY and CDR2 SMNVEV (reference sequence). The CDR3 contains 16 residues. V dropped 11 bases and J dropped 4; count of bases not matched to a gene: 14.